One sample yielded the 14 T cell receptor beta chains listed below, sequenced in a study of T-cell reconstitution after alpha-beta-depleted transplantation in children. Unique molecular identifiers were built into the TCRbeta library. TCRdb re-called the PCR reads through MiXCR, storing one row per CDR3 protein. The sample records hundreds of thousands of distinct CDR3 sequences, more than 9% being singletons. Sample: peripheral blood, taken 180 days after TCRalphabeta/CD19-depleted stem cell transplant. These receptors were collected from a male patient aged 2-15 years who had a stem cell transplant for chronic granulomatous disease, so the T cells may come from the graft donor.

This clonotype was seen repeatedly, ten times or more. The rearrangement joins TRBV5-1 to TRBJ1-2, with 10 bases that match TRBD1. V dropped 4 bases and J dropped 4; count of bases not matched to a gene: 7. This CDR3 comprises 15 residues. Germline lookup yields CDR1 SGHRS and CDR2 YFSETQ. CDR3 nucleotides: TGCGCCAGCAGCGGAAAGGGACAGGGGAGCTATGGCTACACCTTC. Protein product: CASSGKGQGSYGYTF.

Concerning this clonotype: A much larger clone is a single base away; this may be a read error. The CDR3 sequence is CSARRGLAGYNEQFF. As DNA, the CDR3 is TGCAGTGCACGGCGCGGACTAGCAGGCTACAATGAGCAGTTCTTC. The chain uses TRBV20-1 and TRBJ2-1, with 8 positions matching TRBD2. In germline, CDR1 is DFQATT, CDR2 SNEGSKA (reference sequence). The CDR3 extends over 15 amino acids. V trimming: 6 bases; J trimming: 3 bases; junction bases outside the gene matches: 10.

The chain recombines TRBV3-1 with TRBJ1-1; D gene uncertain. Germline assignment: CDR1 LGHDT and CDR2 YNNKEL (reference sequence). With 5 bases removed from V and 4 bases from J, the gap between germline ends came to 17 bases. CDR3 length equals 15 residues. The DNA of the CDR3 is TGTGCCAGCAGCGCTATGGGCGGTTTGACCACTGAAGCTTTCTTT. Amino acids: CASSAMGGLTTEAFF.

Many counts were recorded for this clonotype. The chain has TRBV20-1 and TRBJ2-1, with 13 positions matching TRBD2. Germline V CDR1 and CDR2: DFQATT, SNEGSKA (reference sequence). V trimming: 2 bases; J trimming: 6 bases; junction bases outside the gene matches: 1. This CDR3 contains 14 residues. The CDR3 DNA follows: TGCAGTGCTAGACGACTAGCGGGGGGCAATGAGCAGTTCTTC. Translation gives CSARRLAGGNEQFF.

In regard to this clonotype: A much larger clone is a single base away; this may be a read error. The limits of the CDR3 on the DNA are not certain, so only TCRdb's listed CDR3 is given. The CDR3 region is CSVGTGSYERYF. The J gene is TRBJ2-7, the V gene TRBV29-1; the D call of TRBD1 is as the table states it, not checked on the DNA. Germline V gene lookup returns CDR1 SQVTM and CDR2 ANQGSEA. The CDR3 has 12 amino acids, counting both end residues.

The table lists this clonotype with many counts. V usage is TRBV6-2 or TRBV6-3 and J usage is TRBJ2-1; D is ambiguous. The CDR3 length is 18 residues. Germline lookup yields CDR1 MNHEY and CDR2 SVGEGT. Trimming stripped 9 bases from V and 0 bases from J, with 24 bases between. CDR3 protein: CASTSFPVLTFSYNEQFF. In nucleotides, the CDR3 is TGTGCCAGTACCTCTTTTCCTGTCCTGACCTTCTCCTACAATGAGCAGTTCTTC.

As for this clonotype: A read error may explain this, as a much larger clone is one base away. The rearrangement joins TRBV28 to TRBJ2-2; D call uncertain. Germline CDR1 is MDHEN and CDR2 is SYDVKM. CDR3 length equals 17 residues. CDR3 DNA sequence: TGTCCCAGCAGTTCCCTTTGGGCGGTAATGAACACCGGGGAGCTGTTTTTT. It translates to CPSSSLWAVMNTGELFF.

This clonotype was counted many times. The chain joins TRBV28 to TRBJ2-7; the D gene is possibly TRBD1 (6 bases). The CDR3 length is 12 residues. The germline V gene encodes CDR1 MDHEN and CDR2 SYDVKM. Trimming cost V 5 bases and J 4 bases, with 9 bases left between them. In nucleotides, the CDR3 is TGTGCCAGCAGTATGACAGGTTACGAGCAGTACTTC. It is translated as CASSMTGYEQYF.

This clonotype has a count of ten or more. The chain is built from TRBV7-9 and TRBJ1-2; 7 nucleotides line up with TRBD1. Trimming removed 4 bases from V and 2 bases from J; junction bases left unmatched: 10. CDR1 is SEHNR and CDR2 is FQNEAQ in the germline V gene (reference sequence). CDR3 length equals 16 residues. CDR3 bases: TGTGCCAGCAGCTACCCTGTGACAGGGTTAAACTATGGCTACACCTTC. Protein product: CASSYPVTGLNYGYTF.

This clonotype was observed many times. The rearrangement links TRBV12-3 or TRBV12-4 to TRBJ2-5; D is uncertain. This CDR3 has 14 amino acids. V lost 3 bases and J 7 bases, leaving 15 bases between the germline ends. CDR3 amino acids: CASSFQKTHGTQYF. CDR3 coding DNA: TGTGCCAGCAGTTTTCAGAAGACCCATGGGACCCAGTACTTC.

This chain links TRBV18 with TRBJ2-5; 9 bases are a match to TRBD2. This CDR3 has 16 residues. Trimming removed 3 bases from V and 1 base from J; junction bases left unmatched: 6. The germline CDR1 and CDR2 sequences are KGHSH and LQKENI. The CDR3: CASSPSSGGLQETQYF. The CDR3, as DNA: TGTGCCAGCTCACCGTCGAGCGGGGGGCTCCAAGAGACCCAGTACTTC.

The table lists this clonotype with many counts. The chain has TRBV7-3 and TRBJ2-1; TRBD1 or TRBD2 may be the D gene (6 bases each). Trimming took 1 base from V and 9 from J, leaving 13 bases between them. Germline loops: CDR1 SGHTA, CDR2 FQGTGA. The CDR3 covers 14 residues. The CDR3 loop reads CASSLKGGPVEQFF. The DNA for the CDR3 is TGTGCCAGCAGCTTAAAGGGGGGCCCTGTTGAGCAGTTCTTC. Full variable domain (remainder filled in from reference TRBV7-3 and TRBJ2-1): GAGVSQTPSNKVTEKGKYVELRCDPISGHTALYWYRQSLGQGPEFLIYFQGTGAADDSGLPNDRFFAVRPEGSVSTLKIQRTERGDSAVYLCASSLKGGPVEQFFGPGTRLTVL.

This clonotype was counted many times. The chain is built from TRBV20-1 and TRBJ1-2; 10 bases agree with TRBD1. This CDR3 region has 13 residues. J gave up 7 bases and V 5 bases, and 7 bases lay outside the gene matches. The germline V gene encodes CDR1 DFQATT and CDR2 SNEGSKA (reference sequence). CDR3: CSAGGQGSFGYTF. CDR3 coding DNA: TGCAGTGCTGGGGGACAGGGGAGTTTTGGCTACACCTTC.

Many counts were recorded for this clonotype. This chain joins TRBV27 and TRBJ2-3; TRBD1 might be the D (5 bases). Germline V gene sequence: CDR1 MNHEY, CDR2 SMNVEV (reference sequence). The CDR3 length is 18 residues. V was pared by 6 bases and J by 2 bases, with 24 bases between. CDR3 DNA: TGTGCCAGCAGCCAACCCCGAGAGGCAGGGATATTCACAGATACGCAGTATTTT. Translated, it gives CASSQPREAGIFTDTQYF.